This TCR beta chain was observed in a study of blood T cell repertoires in COVID-19. Only in-frame clones appear in the TCRdb table, and some are missing; sequencing was by immunoSEQ multiplex PCR. The sample carries over 100,000 clones, 86% recorded once. Sequencing was performed on peripheral blood. This TCR was recovered from a man aged 35 to 55 with acute or convalescent COVID-19.

The CDR3 DNA follows: TGTGCCAGCAGCGTAGAACCTAGCGGGGGGGAGACAGATACGCAGTATTTT. The encoded protein is CASSVEPSGGETDTQYF. The chain combines TRBV9 with TRBJ2-3; 12 nucleotides line up with TRBD2. In germline, CDR1 is SGDLS, CDR2 YYNGEE. Trimming at V came to 0 bases and at J to 3 bases, leaving 5 bases not matched to a gene. The CDR3 length is 17 residues.